These T cell receptor beta chains were read from a single sample in a study of metastatic and nonmetastatic thyroid tumors. MiXCR re-clonotyped the PCR reads for TCRdb. Of about 20,000 clones listed, over 9% are singletons. The sample comprised blood. Receptor source: a male donor with papillary thyroid cancer or a benign thyroid nodule (not recorded which). Some clones in this sample may be carry-over from other donors' samples. CDR3s include the opening cysteine and the closing phenylalanine or tryptophan. A D gene is named only where the DNA matches it firmly. The size field is filled for only some rows; it gives once, few, many or a size class.

CDR3 length,D gene,V gene,J gene,clone size,CDR3 DNA,CDR3 protein
15,NA,TRBV6-1,TRBJ2-3,medium-sized,TGTGCCAGCAGTTCATCCGGGACTCGACTGAGCACGCAGTATTTT,CASSSSGTRLSTQYF
15,NA,TRBV28,TRBJ2-1,few,TGTGCCAGCAGCGGCGGGGGCCGTCCCTACAATGAGCAGTTCTTC,CASSGGGRPYNEQFF
16,NA,TRBV28,TRBJ1-1,many,TGTGCCAGCAGCAGTCCCGTCTCTACCTTAAACACTGAAGCTTTCTTT,CASSSPVSTLNTEAFF
12,NA,TRBV28,TRBJ2-7,many,TGTGCCAGTCGTACTGGACAGTACGAGCAGTACTTC,CASRTGQYEQYF
13,NA,TRBV6-1,TRBJ2-5,few,TGTGCCAGCAGTTATTTAGGGGCGGAGACCCAGTACTTC,CASSYLGAETQYF
13,NA,TRBV20-1,TRBJ1-4,many,TGCAGTGCTCGAGGCAGTGGCCATGTGGAACTGTTTTTT,CSARGSGHVELFF
14,NA,TRBV2,TRBJ2-3,NA,TGTGCCAGCAGTGAAGGGCACAGGGAAGATACGCAGTATTTT,CASSEGHREDTQYF
14,NA,TRBV7-9,TRBJ2-1,many,TGTGCCAGCAGCTTAGAGGCCACCAGGGATGAGCAGTTCTTC,CASSLEATRDEQFF
14,TRBD1,TRBV6-1,TRBJ1-6,medium-sized,TGTGCCAGCAAACTACAGGGGGCGAGTTCACCCCTCCACTTT,CASKLQGASSPLHF
14,NA,TRBV4-1,TRBJ1-4,many,TGCGCCAGCAGCCTACGGACAGAGGGGGAAAAACTGTTTTTT,CASSLRTEGEKLFF
17,TRBD2,TRBV12-3/TRBV12-4,TRBJ2-1,NA,TGTGCCAGCTCTCCCGGGACTAGCGGGACTTCCTACAATGAGCAGTTCTTC,CASSPGTSGTSYNEQFF
15,NA,TRBV6-2/TRBV6-3,TRBJ2-2,NA,TGTGCCAGCAGCTCGAGGGGCGAGAACACCGGGGAGCTGTTTTTT,CASSSRGENTGELFF
15,TRBD1,TRBV12-3/TRBV12-4,TRBJ1-5,NA,TGTGCCAGCAGTTTGGGACAGGGTGTCGGTCAGCCCCAGCATTTT,CASSLGQGVGQPQHF
12,NA,TRBV12-3/TRBV12-4,TRBJ1-1,few,TGTGCCAGCAGTTTCACGAACACTGAAGCTTTCTTT,CASSFTNTEAFF
16,NA,TRBV11-2,TRBJ2-3,NA,TGTGCCAGCAGGTCCCCCGGGTTTACAAGCACAGATACGCAGTATTTT,CASRSPGFTSTDTQYF
12,NA,TRBV20-1,TRBJ1-2,NA,TGCAGTGCTACGGACCGTAACTATGGCTACACCTTC,CSATDRNYGYTF
14,TRBD2,TRBV5-1,TRBJ2-1,many,TGCGCCAGCAGCTTGCAGGCGGGAGTCAATGAGCAGTTCTTC,CASSLQAGVNEQFF
15,TRBD2,TRBV2,TRBJ2-7,NA,TGTGCCAGCAGAGGGACTAGCGGGGGATCCTACGAGCAGTACTTC,CASRGTSGGSYEQYF
12,TRBD2,TRBV6-1,TRBJ2-7,medium-sized,TGTGCCAGCCGGAATAGCGGGAACGAGCAGTACTTC,CASRNSGNEQYF
12,NA,TRBV12-3/TRBV12-4,TRBJ2-3,many,TGTGCCAGCGTCGGTGTTGGGGATACGCAGTATTTT,CASVGVGDTQYF
15,TRBD1,TRBV19,TRBJ1-5,few,TGTGCCAGTAGCGGGACAGGGGGCCTGGGTCAGCCCCAGCATTTT,CASSGTGGLGQPQHF
13,NA,TRBV18,TRBJ2-7,many,TGTGCCAGCTCACCACCGCTCAGCTACGAGCAGTACTTC,CASSPPLSYEQYF
13,NA,TRBV2,TRBJ2-3,NA,TGTGCCAGCAGAGTGTTCAACGAAGATACGCAGTATTTT,CASRVFNEDTQYF
12,NA,TRBV28,TRBJ1-2,NA,TGTGCCAGCAGTTACAGGAACTATGGCTACACCTTC,CASSYRNYGYTF
14,TRBD1,TRBV30,TRBJ2-1,many,TGTGCCTGGAGTACGGGACAGGGAAATAATGAGCAGTTCTTC,CAWSTGQGNNEQFF
15,TRBD1,TRBV18,TRBJ2-7,many,TGTGCCAGCTCACCGGTCGGGACAGGGAACCACGAGCAGTACTTC,CASSPVGTGNHEQYF
12,NA,TRBV18,TRBJ2-3,many,TGTGCCAGCCTTCTAAACACAGATACGCAGTATTTT,CASLLNTDTQYF
13,NA,TRBV6-1,TRBJ1-1,NA,TGTGCCAGCAGTTTCGGGGCGAGGACTGAAGCTTTCTTT,CASSFGARTEAFF
12,NA,TRBV12-3/TRBV12-4,TRBJ2-1,medium-sized,TGTGCCAGCAGTTTATATAGGGATGAGCAGTTCTTC,CASSLYRDEQFF
15,TRBD2,TRBV27,TRBJ2-3,few,TGTGCCAGCAGCCCACTAGCGTGGAACACAGATACGCAGTATTTT,CASSPLAWNTDTQYF
14,NA,TRBV27,TRBJ1-6,medium-sized,TGTGCCAGTCTAAGGTGGGGAGATAATTCACCCCTCCACTTT,CASLRWGDNSPLHF
13,TRBD1,TRBV29-1,TRBJ2-7,many,TGCAGCGCCCGGGACAGCCTCGCCTACGAGCAGTACTTC,CSARDSLAYEQYF
15,NA,TRBV30,TRBJ2-2,many,TGTGCCTGGAGTGTAGGGGGGAGCGATACCGGGGAGCTGTTTTTT,CAWSVGGSDTGELFF
14,NA,TRBV19,TRBJ1-5,many,TGTGCCAGTAGTATAGGACAGCCGAATCAGCCCCAGCATTTT,CASSIGQPNQPQHF
17,TRBD1,TRBV14,TRBJ2-3,many,TGTGCCAGCAGCCAGGTCGGACAGGGACCTTTAGCAGATACGCAGTATTTT,CASSQVGQGPLADTQYF
14,NA,TRBV30,TRBJ2-1,many,TGTGCCTGGAGCACCGGGACTGGGTACAATGAGCAGTTCTTC,CAWSTGTGYNEQFF
13,NA,TRBV18,TRBJ1-2,many,TGTGCCAGCTCACCCGGGGGAAACTATGGCTACACCTTC,CASSPGGNYGYTF
11,NA,TRBV11-1,TRBJ2-7,many,TGTGCCAGCAGCTTAACCTACGAGCAGTACTTC,CASSLTYEQYF
16,TRBD2,TRBV12-3/TRBV12-4,TRBJ2-7,NA,TGTGCCAGCAGTTTTGGGGGGGGGGGTGGGCAGGGCGAGCAGTACTTC,CASSFGGGGGQGEQYF
12,NA,TRBV7-8,TRBJ2-7,NA,TGTGCCAGCAGCTTAGATGTGAACGAGCAGTACTTC,CASSLDVNEQYF